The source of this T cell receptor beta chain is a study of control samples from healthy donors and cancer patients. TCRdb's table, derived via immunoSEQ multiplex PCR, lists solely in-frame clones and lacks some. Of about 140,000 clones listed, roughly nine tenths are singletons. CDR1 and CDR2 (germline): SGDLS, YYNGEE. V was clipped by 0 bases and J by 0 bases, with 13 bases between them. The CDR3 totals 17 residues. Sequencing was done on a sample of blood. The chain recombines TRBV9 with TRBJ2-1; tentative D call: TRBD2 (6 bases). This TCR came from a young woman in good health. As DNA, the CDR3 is TGTGCCAGCAGCGTAGACACGGGAGCCGTCTCCTACAATGAGCAGTTCTTC. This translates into CASSVDTGAVSYNEQFF. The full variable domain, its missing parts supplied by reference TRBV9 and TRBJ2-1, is DSGVTQTPKHLITATGQRVTLRCSPRSGDLSVYWYQQSLDQGLQFLIQYYNGEERAKGNILERFSAQQFPDLHSELNLSSLELGDSALYFCASSVDTGAVSYNEQFFGPGTRLTVL.